The rows below give T cell receptor beta chains drawn from one sample of a study of a mutant IDH1 vaccine in newly diagnosed glioma. Their antigen targets remain unknown. Clones were sequenced by immunoSEQ multiplex PCR, and TCRdb holds only the in-frame ones, with some missing. The sample holds 45,000 to 60,000 clones, roughly 91% seen once. The sample in question was PBMCs, obtained from a glioma patient whose treatment included an IDH1 peptide vaccine. The source of these receptors is a woman aged 40 to 49 with glioma. CDR3s include the opening cysteine and the closing phenylalanine or tryptophan. Fields, in order: CDR3 protein, CDR3 DNA, clone size, V gene, D gene, J gene. A D gene is named only where the DNA matches it firmly. The size entry is marked missing in some rows and otherwise reads once, few, many or a size class.

CDR3aa: CASSEDVLRNEQFF
CDR3nt: TGTGCCAGCAGTGAGGATGTGCTCCGGAATGAGCAGTTCTTC
abundance: .
v_gene: TRBV2
d_gene: .
j_gene: TRBJ2-1

CDR3aa: CATSRGLAGGGPQETQYF
CDR3nt: TGTGCCACCAGCAGAGGGCTAGCGGGGGGGGGACCCCAAGAGACCCAGTACTTC
abundance: .
v_gene: TRBV15
d_gene: TRBD2
j_gene: TRBJ2-5

CDR3aa: CASSQVTGRWGSPLHF
CDR3nt: TGTGCCAGCAGCCAAGTTACGGGACGCTGGGGTTCACCCCTCCACTTT
abundance: .
v_gene: TRBV14
d_gene: .
j_gene: TRBJ1-6

CDR3aa: CASSPGHPASNGYTF
CDR3nt: TGTGCCAGCAGCCCAGGACACCCGGCGTCTAATGGCTACACCTTC
abundance: .
v_gene: TRBV7-2
d_gene: .
j_gene: TRBJ1-2

CDR3aa: CASSFSGSYNEQFF
CDR3nt: TGTGCCAGCAGCTTCAGCGGTTCCTACAATGAGCAGTTCTTC
abundance: .
v_gene: TRBV5-4
d_gene: .
j_gene: TRBJ2-1

CDR3aa: CASSAGGQTEAFF
CDR3nt: TGTGCCAGCTCCGCCGGGGGGCAAACTGAAGCTTTCTTT
abundance: once
v_gene: TRBV18
d_gene: .
j_gene: TRBJ1-1

CDR3aa: CASSSTLFRVRETQYF
CDR3nt: TGTGCCAGCAGCAGTACCCTTTTCAGGGTTCGAGAGACCCAGTACTTC
abundance: .
v_gene: TRBV27
d_gene: .
j_gene: TRBJ2-5

CDR3aa: CASSAYRGVLNTDTQYF
CDR3nt: TGTGCCAGCAGCGCCTACCGTGGGGTACTAAACACAGATACGCAGTATTTT
abundance: .
v_gene: TRBV9
d_gene: .
j_gene: TRBJ2-3

CDR3aa: CASSDHIYGYTF
CDR3nt: TGTGCCAGCAGTGACCACATCTATGGCTACACCTTC
abundance: .
v_gene: TRBV6-1
d_gene: .
j_gene: TRBJ1-2

CDR3aa: CAISADPRLAANTGELFF
CDR3nt: TGTGCCATCAGCGCCGATCCAAGACTAGCGGCGAACACCGGGGAGCTGTTTTTT
abundance: .
v_gene: TRBV10-3
d_gene: TRBD2
j_gene: TRBJ2-2

CDR3aa: CSVQTPELNNEQFF
CDR3nt: TGCAGCGTTCAAACCCCGGAACTTAACAATGAGCAGTTCTTC
abundance: .
v_gene: TRBV29-1
d_gene: .
j_gene: TRBJ2-1

CDR3aa: CASSLEDATYEQYF
CDR3nt: TGTGCCAGCAGTTTAGAGGACGCTACCTACGAGCAGTACTTC
abundance: once
v_gene: TRBV28
d_gene: .
j_gene: TRBJ2-7

CDR3aa: CASSQRQGVNQPQHF
CDR3nt: TGCGCCAGCAGCCAACGACAGGGGGTCAATCAGCCCCAGCATTTT
abundance: .
v_gene: TRBV4-3
d_gene: TRBD1
j_gene: TRBJ1-5

CDR3aa: CASGLREVAGNTIYF
CDR3nt: TGTGCTAGTGGGCTTAGGGAGGTGGCTGGAAACACCATATATTTT
abundance: .
v_gene: TRBV12-5
d_gene: .
j_gene: TRBJ1-3

CDR3aa: CASSYRRAADTQYF
CDR3nt: TGTGCCAGCAGTTATCGGAGGGCAGCAGATACGCAGTATTTT
abundance: .
v_gene: TRBV6-5
d_gene: .
j_gene: TRBJ2-3

CDR3aa: CASSHGAGTNTGELFF
CDR3nt: TGTGCTAGCAGCCACGGGGCAGGGACGAACACCGGGGAGCTGTTTTTT
abundance: .
v_gene: TRBV7-7
d_gene: .
j_gene: TRBJ2-2

CDR3aa: CASSLQTVNTEAFF
CDR3nt: TGTGCCAGCAGCTTGCAGACGGTTAACACTGAAGCTTTCTTT
abundance: .
v_gene: TRBV5-4
d_gene: .
j_gene: TRBJ1-1

CDR3aa: CASRITGVEAFF
CDR3nt: TGTGCCAGCAGGATCACAGGGGTCGAAGCTTTCTTT
abundance: few
v_gene: TRBV2
d_gene: TRBD1
j_gene: TRBJ1-1

CDR3aa: CASSLLTDTQYF
CDR3nt: TGTGCCAGCAGTTTACTCACAGATACGCAGTATTTT
abundance: .
v_gene: TRBV27
d_gene: .
j_gene: TRBJ2-3

CDR3aa: CASSSLQGAGYGYTF
CDR3nt: TGTGCCAGTAGTTCCCTCCAGGGCGCCGGCTATGGCTACACCTTC
abundance: .
v_gene: TRBV19
d_gene: .
j_gene: TRBJ1-2

CDR3aa: CASRLRGESVEQYF
CDR3nt: TGCGCCAGCAGATTAAGGGGGGAATCGGTCGAGCAGTACTTC
abundance: .
v_gene: TRBV5-1
d_gene: .
j_gene: TRBJ2-7

CDR3aa: CAWSPGDEQYF
CDR3nt: TGTGCCTGGAGCCCCGGGGACGAGCAGTACTTC
abundance: once
v_gene: TRBV30
d_gene: .
j_gene: TRBJ2-7

CDR3aa: CASSVASGLNTGELFF
CDR3nt: TGTGCCAGCAGCGTAGCTAGCGGGCTAAACACCGGGGAGCTGTTTTTT
abundance: .
v_gene: TRBV9
d_gene: TRBD2
j_gene: TRBJ2-2

CDR3aa: CATSRLTIQGITGELFF
CDR3nt: TGTGCCACCAGCAGACTAACTATACAGGGGATCACCGGGGAGCTGTTTTTT
abundance: .
v_gene: TRBV15
d_gene: TRBD1
j_gene: TRBJ2-2

CDR3aa: CASSKHMNTEAFF
CDR3nt: TGTGCCAGCAGCAAACATATGAACACTGAAGCTTTCTTT
abundance: .
v_gene: TRBV5-5
d_gene: .
j_gene: TRBJ1-1

CDR3aa: CASSLSASGRLHSAQYF
CDR3nt: TGTGCCAGCAGCCTCTCCGCTAGCGGGAGGCTCCATAGTGCCCAGTACTTC
abundance: .
v_gene: TRBV7-6
d_gene: TRBD2
j_gene: TRBJ2-5

CDR3aa: CASSLVSGGTEAFF
CDR3nt: TGCGCCAGCAGCTTGGTATCGGGGGGCACTGAAGCTTTCTTT
abundance: .
v_gene: TRBV5-1
d_gene: .
j_gene: TRBJ1-1

CDR3aa: CASRPVAGSSTDTQYF
CDR3nt: TGCGCCAGCCGACCGGTAGCGGGGAGTAGCACAGATACGCAGTATTTT
abundance: .
v_gene: TRBV5-1
d_gene: TRBD2
j_gene: TRBJ2-3

CDR3aa: CASSFTSASETQYF
CDR3nt: TGTGCCAGCAGTTTCACTAGCGCTAGTGAGACCCAGTACTTC
abundance: .
v_gene: TRBV27
d_gene: TRBD2
j_gene: TRBJ2-5

CDR3aa: CASPDREHNQPQHF
CDR3nt: TGCGCCAGCCCAGACAGGGAACACAATCAGCCCCAGCATTTT
abundance: once
v_gene: TRBV10-2
d_gene: TRBD1
j_gene: TRBJ1-5

CDR3aa: CASSRRLTANTGELFF
CDR3nt: TGTGCCAGCAGCCGTAGACTTACGGCGAACACCGGGGAGCTGTTTTTT
abundance: .
v_gene: TRBV5-4
d_gene: .
j_gene: TRBJ2-2

CDR3aa: CASSQGGQVYGYTF
CDR3nt: TGCGCCAGCAGCCAAGGGGGACAGGTCTATGGCTACACCTTC
abundance: .
v_gene: TRBV4-1
d_gene: TRBD1
j_gene: TRBJ1-2

CDR3aa: CASSSTGASSYNEQFF
CDR3nt: TGTGCCAGCAGCTCGACAGGGGCGAGCTCCTACAATGAGCAGTTCTTC
abundance: .
v_gene: TRBV7-3
d_gene: TRBD1
j_gene: TRBJ2-1

CDR3aa: CATTARSAGELFF
CDR3nt: TGTGCCACCACCGCCCGGTCGGCCGGGGAGCTGTTTTTT
abundance: .
v_gene: TRBV19
d_gene: .
j_gene: TRBJ2-2

CDR3aa: CATAPARGPNYGYTF
CDR3nt: TGCGCCACAGCCCCGGCCAGGGGACCTAACTATGGCTACACCTTC
abundance: .
v_gene: TRBV4-3
d_gene: .
j_gene: TRBJ1-2

CDR3aa: CASSLVGTISYNEQFF
CDR3nt: TGTGCCAGCAGCTTGGTTGGTACGATTTCCTACAATGAGCAGTTCTTC
abundance: .
v_gene: TRBV5-6
d_gene: .
j_gene: TRBJ2-1

CDR3aa: CASSESAGGSYEQYF
CDR3nt: TGTGCCAGCAGTGAATCTGCAGGGGGCTCCTACGAGCAGTACTTC
abundance: once
v_gene: TRBV6-4
d_gene: TRBD1
j_gene: TRBJ2-7

CDR3aa: CASLGSTNYGYTF
CDR3nt: TGTGCCAGCCTCGGGTCGACTAACTATGGCTACACCTTC
abundance: .
v_gene: TRBV2
d_gene: .
j_gene: TRBJ1-2

CDR3aa: CASSVDGTSPYEQYF
CDR3nt: TGTGCCAGCAGCGTAGATGGGACTAGCCCCTACGAGCAGTACTTC
abundance: .
v_gene: TRBV9
d_gene: TRBD2
j_gene: TRBJ2-7

CDR3aa: CASSKARTGGDYGYTF
CDR3nt: TGTGCCAGCAGCAAAGCGCGGACAGGGGGGGACTATGGCTACACCTTC
abundance: .
v_gene: TRBV21-1
d_gene: .
j_gene: TRBJ1-2

CDR3aa: CASSLDINSPLHF
CDR3nt: TGTGCCAGCAGCTTAGACATCAATTCACCCCTCCACTTT
abundance: once
v_gene: TRBV9
d_gene: .
j_gene: TRBJ1-6

CDR3aa: CATSREFGNYQPQHF
CDR3nt: TGTGCCACCAGCAGAGAATTCGGTAACTATCAGCCCCAGCATTTT
abundance: once
v_gene: TRBV15
d_gene: .
j_gene: TRBJ1-5

CDR3aa: CASSSPGLAGSRSYEQYF
CDR3nt: TGTGCCAGCAGCTCACCGGGACTAGCGGGTTCCCGCTCCTACGAGCAGTACTTC
abundance: .
v_gene: TRBV5-4
d_gene: TRBD2
j_gene: TRBJ2-7

CDR3aa: CASSLDFTGELFF
CDR3nt: TGTGCCAGCAGCTTAGACTTTACCGGGGAGCTGTTTTTT
abundance: .
v_gene: TRBV11-2
d_gene: .
j_gene: TRBJ2-2

CDR3aa: CASSQDLGRDEAFF
CDR3nt: TGTGCCAGCAGCCAAGATTTAGGACGGGACGAAGCTTTCTTT
abundance: .
v_gene: TRBV4-2
d_gene: .
j_gene: TRBJ1-1

CDR3aa: CASSPPKMGARVRGYTF
CDR3nt: TGTGCCAGCTCACCCCCTAAGATGGGGGCGCGCGTCCGAGGCTACACCTTC
abundance: few
v_gene: TRBV18
d_gene: .
j_gene: TRBJ1-2

CDR3aa: CASSPWRGEETQYF
CDR3nt: TGTGCCAGCAGCCCCTGGCGGGGCGAAGAGACCCAGTACTTC
abundance: .
v_gene: TRBV11-1
d_gene: .
j_gene: TRBJ2-5

CDR3aa: CASSDRVENNEQFF
CDR3nt: TGTGCCAGCAGTGACAGGGTGGAGAACAATGAGCAGTTCTTC
abundance: few
v_gene: TRBV6-1
d_gene: .
j_gene: TRBJ2-1

CDR3aa: CASSMWVWAGQPQHF
CDR3nt: TGTGCCAGCAGCATGTGGGTCTGGGCCGGACAGCCCCAGCATTTT
abundance: .
v_gene: TRBV7-2
d_gene: .
j_gene: TRBJ1-5

CDR3aa: CASSQGGGGAVGGYTF
CDR3nt: TGTGCCAGCAGCCAAGGAGGTGGTGGCGCGGTGGGAGGCTACACCTTC
abundance: .
v_gene: TRBV4-2
d_gene: .
j_gene: TRBJ1-2

CDR3aa: CASSLLGLVGASTDTQYF
CDR3nt: TGTGCCAGCAGCCTTCTTGGACTAGTAGGCGCTAGCACAGATACGCAGTATTTT
abundance: once
v_gene: TRBV7-8
d_gene: TRBD2
j_gene: TRBJ2-3

CDR3aa: CASSLTSKGQEGYTF
CDR3nt: TGTGCCAGCAGCTTAACGTCGAAGGGACAGGAGGGCTACACCTTC
abundance: .
v_gene: TRBV7-9
d_gene: TRBD1
j_gene: TRBJ1-2

CDR3aa: CASSRPGQGYEQYF
CDR3nt: TGTGCCAGCAGCCGCCCGGGACAGGGATACGAGCAGTACTTC
abundance: .
v_gene: TRBV4-2
d_gene: TRBD1
j_gene: TRBJ2-7